These 25 T cell receptor beta chains came from one sample sequenced in a study of long-term antiretroviral therapy in people with HIV. Assay version v3.0 of immunoSEQ was used, and it was run at survey level. The data were produced by immunoSEQ multiplex PCR, yet TCRdb's version contains in-frame clones alone and is incomplete. The data show 25,000 to 40,000 clones, with 95% to 98% seen just once and around 2% held by the top ten. Sequences were derived from unsorted PBMCs, sampled 7.6 years after starting antiretroviral therapy. The receptor set was obtained from a man aged 30 to 39 with HIV.

The gene calls are TRBV6-1 and TRBJ2-1, with a possible D match to TRBD1 (6 bases). The V and J ends lost 3 bases and 9 bases respectively, with 15 bases between them. The CDR3 has 14 amino acids. Germline CDR1 and CDR2: MNHNS and SASEGT. The CDR3 sequence is CASSEGARGLEQFF. The CDR3 DNA is TGTGCCAGCAGTGAGGGGGCTCGGGGTCTTGAGCAGTTCTTC.

The chain joins TRBV25-1 to TRBJ2-3, with D unresolved. There are 14 residues in the CDR3. Deletions cut 5 bases from V and 1 base from J, with 10 bases between. Germline assignment: CDR1 MGHDK and CDR2 SYGVNS. DNA of the CDR3: TGTGCCAGCAGTAACCTGATTGGCACAGATACGCAGTATTTT. Translating gives CASSNLIGTDTQYF.

The gene calls are TRBV29-1 and TRBJ1-5; D is undetermined. The CDR3 has 13 residues. Germline lookup yields CDR1 SQVTM and CDR2 ANQGSEA. Trimming took 4 bases from V and 2 from J, leaving 9 bases between them. DNA of the CDR3: TGCAGCGTTGCGGGTGGGCGCAATCAGCCCCAGCATTTT. It encodes CSVAGGRNQPQHF.

In the case of this clone: At one boundary the junction diverges from the germline segment, which might be a read error. The chain joins TRBV5-4 to TRBJ1-2, with D perhaps TRBD1 (5 bases). Germline values: CDR1 SGHNT, CDR2 YYREEE (reference sequence). The CDR3 contains 16 residues. CDR3 residues: CASSQDLQGSLGGYTF. In nucleotides, the CDR3 is TGCGCCAGCAGCCAAGATTTGCAGGGCTCCCTCGGTGGCTACACCTTC. The full variable domain, its missing parts supplied by reference TRBV5-4 and TRBJ1-2, is ETGVTQSPTHLIKTRGQQVTLRCSSQSGHNTVSWYQQALGQGPQFIFQYYREEENGRGNFPPRFSGLQFPNYSSELNVNALELDDSALYLCASSQDLQGSLGGYTFGSGTRLTVV.

The V call is TRBV30, the J call TRBJ1-2, with D uncertain. V lost 3 bases and J lost 4, with 6 bases in between. The CDR3 has 11 amino acids. Per germline, CDR1 GTSNPN and CDR2 SVGIG (reference sequence). This CDR3 reads CAWRDVYGYTF. The CDR3 DNA is TGTGCCTGGAGAGACGTCTATGGCTACACCTTC.

The chain joins TRBV10-3 to TRBJ2-2; D perhaps matches TRBD2 (6 bases). CDR1 is ENHRY and CDR2 is SYGVKD in the germline V gene. Trimming pared 7 bases from V and 1 base from J, leaving 10 bases between. The CDR3 consists of 14 residues. In DNA form, the CDR3 reads TGTGCCATCACAGGACTATTGAACACCGGGGAGCTGTTTTTT. Its protein product is CAITGLLNTGELFF.

The rearrangement uses TRBV2 and TRBJ2-6; D may match TRBD1 or TRBD2 (5 bases each). Germline loops: CDR1 SNHLY, CDR2 FYNNEI. V gave up 4 bases and J gave up 2 bases, with 9 bases separating them. CDR3 length: 15 amino acids. The CDR3 here is CASSGDGAGANVLTF. The CDR3 DNA is TGTGCCAGCAGTGGGGACGGTGCTGGGGCCAACGTCCTGACTTTC.

J is TRBJ2-4 and V is TRBV4-2; D gene uncertain. This CDR3 comprises 15 residues. Germline V CDR1 and CDR2: LGHNA, YNFKEQ. V was cut by 0 bases and J by 3 bases, with 9 bases left in between. CDR3 sequence (DNA): TGTGCCAGCAGCCAAGACCGTTCTGGCAAAAACATTCAGTACTTC. This gives the protein CASSQDRSGKNIQYF.

This clone is a singleton in its sample. The chain uses TRBV7-8 and TRBJ2-1; D possibly uses TRBD1 or TRBD2 (5 bases each). The CDR3 contains 13 residues. CDR1 and CDR2 from the germline V gene are SGHVS and FQNEAQ. Trimming left V 5 bases short and J 6 bases short, with 11 bases between. This CDR3 reads CASSEGTANEQFF. CDR3 bases: TGTGCCAGCAGCGAGGGGACCGCCAATGAGCAGTTCTTC.

This rearrangement joins TRBV6-6 to TRBJ2-3, with unresolved D. V was pared by 2 bases and J by 3 bases, with 12 bases between. This CDR3 region has 15 residues. Germline CDR1 MNHNY, CDR2 SVGAGI (reference sequence). The CDR3 protein is CASSYRDVGTDTQYF. The DNA of the CDR3 is TGTGCCAGCAGTTACAGAGACGTGGGGACAGATACGCAGTATTTT.

J is TRBJ2-7 and V is TRBV7-8, with no clear D. CDR1 and CDR2 from the germline V gene are SGHVS and FQNEAQ. The V gene lost 3 bases and the J gene lost 0 bases, with 9 bases spanning the gap. The CDR3 loop spans 14 amino acids. The CDR3 DNA reads TGTGCCAGCAGCTTTGCCCGGGCCTCCTACGAGCAGTACTTC. Translating it yields CASSFARASYEQYF.

The rearrangement links TRBV4-2 to TRBJ2-1; either TRBD1 or TRBD2 may supply D (5 bases each). Germline V gene sequence: CDR1 LGHNA, CDR2 YNFKEQ. The CDR3 extends over 17 amino acids. Trimming stripped 0 bases from V and 6 bases from J, with 18 bases between. The CDR3: CASSQDPDGALLNEQFF. CDR3 sequence (DNA): TGTGCCAGCAGCCAAGATCCGGACGGGGCCCTTCTCAATGAGCAGTTCTTC.

The V gene is TRBV9, the J gene TRBJ2-6; D tentatively fits TRBD1 or TRBD2 (6 bases each). CDR3 size: 16 residues. V shed 0 bases and J shed 2 bases, with 9 bases lying between them. The germline V gene has CDR1 SGDLS and CDR2 YYNGEE. Here the CDR3 reads CASSVGGAPGANVLTF. CDR3 nucleotides: TGTGCCAGCAGCGTAGGGGGGGCCCCTGGGGCCAACGTCCTGACTTTC.

The CDR3 sequence is CASSLSGGPNTGELFF. The CDR3 nucleotides are TGTGCCAGCAGTCTAAGCGGGGGGCCGAACACCGGGGAGCTGTTTTTT. The chain employs TRBV2 and TRBJ2-2; TRBD2 matches at 9 bases. With V trimmed by 5 bases and J by 0 bases, 4 bases remained unmatched. This CDR3 comprises 16 residues. The germline V gene encodes CDR1 SNHLY and CDR2 FYNNEI.

J is TRBJ1-1 and V is TRBV6-1; D ambiguous. With 1 base removed from V and 7 bases from J, the gap between germline ends came to 7 bases. The germline V gene has CDR1 MNHNS and CDR2 SASEGT. The CDR3 sequence is 12 residues long. CDR3 DNA sequence: TGTGCCAGCAGTGAAGTGGGTCGTGAAGCTTTCTTT. As protein: CASSEVGREAFF.

This chain links TRBV6-5 with TRBJ2-7; TRBD1 matches at 9 bases. Unmatched junction bases numbered 10, after V lost 10 bases and J lost 3 bases. Germline lookup yields CDR1 MNHEY and CDR2 SVGAGI. This CDR3 has 14 amino acids. As DNA, the CDR3 is TGTGCCAACGGGGCGGGACAGGGAAACTACGAGCAGTACTTC. Translating gives CANGAGQGNYEQYF.

The chain combines TRBV6-5 with TRBJ2-1; D is unclear. The CDR3 extends over 14 amino acids. Trimming pared 0 bases from V and 7 bases from J, leaving 10 bases between. Germline CDR1 MNHEY, CDR2 SVGAGI. Written as DNA, the CDR3 is TGTGCCAGCAGTTACTCCTCTGACTGGAATGAGCAGTTCTTC. Its protein is CASSYSSDWNEQFF.

V is TRBV6-5 and J is TRBJ1-5; 11 nucleotides line up with TRBD1. CDR3 length: 15 residues. Germline V lookup: CDR1 MNHEY, CDR2 SVGAGI. Trimming removed 5 bases from V and 4 bases from J; junction bases left unmatched: 4. CDR3 nucleotide sequence: TGTGCCAGCAGTCAGGGACAGGGGGTTAATCAGCCCCAGCATTTT. It is translated as CASSQGQGVNQPQHF.

The V call is TRBV6-5, the J call TRBJ2-1; D is uncertain. CDR3 length: 15 amino acids. From germline, CDR1 is MNHEY and CDR2 SVGAGI. Trimming took off 3 bases at V and 5 bases at J, with 14 bases between the two ends. CDR3 sequence (DNA): TGTGCCAGCAGTTATGTCCCCAATTTCAACAATGAGCAGTTCTTC. This codes for CASSYVPNFNNEQFF.

The V gene is TRBV19, the J gene TRBJ2-1; D gene ambiguous. The CDR3 spans 13 residues. The germline V gene has CDR1 LNHDA and CDR2 SQIVND (reference sequence). Deletions cut 0 bases from V and 8 bases from J, with 8 bases between. The CDR3 reads CASSIDRADEQFF. DNA for the CDR3: TGTGCCAGTAGTATAGATCGGGCGGATGAGCAGTTCTTC.

The chain combines TRBV10-3 with TRBJ2-7; D unresolved. The CDR3 runs 11 residues. V was shortened by 6 bases and J by 1 base, with 4 bases between the two germline ends. Germline assignment: CDR1 ENHRY and CDR2 SYGVKD. The CDR3 reads CAIRRSYEQYF. CDR3 in DNA: TGTGCCATCAGGCGATCCTACGAGCAGTACTTC.

The rearrangement uses TRBV7-6 and TRBJ2-5; tentatively, D is TRBD2 (5 bases). Germline values: CDR1 SGHVS, CDR2 FNYEAQ. This CDR3 is built from 13 residues. The ends were cut back, 3 bases at V and 4 bases at J, with 9 bases in the middle. Here the CDR3 DNA reads TGTGCCAGCAGCTTTAGCGTTCCAGAGACCCAGTACTTC. Protein product: CASSFSVPETQYF.

The V call is TRBV30, the J call TRBJ1-2, with no clear D. The V gene lost 4 bases and the J gene lost 3 bases, with 12 bases spanning the gap. The CDR3 consists of 13 residues. Per the germline V gene, CDR1 is GTSNPN and CDR2 is SVGIG (reference sequence). Here the CDR3 reads CAWTTDGYYGYTF. CDR3 bases: TGTGCCTGGACCACGGACGGGTACTATGGCTACACCTTC.

The chain has TRBV7-2 and TRBJ1-2; 12 bases map to TRBD1. CDR3 length equals 15 residues. Germline lookup yields CDR1 SGHTA and CDR2 FQGNSA. J gave up 4 bases and V 4 bases, and 4 bases lay outside the gene matches. The CDR3 region is CASSSGTGGAYGYTF. DNA for the CDR3: TGTGCCAGCAGCTCGGGGACAGGGGGCGCCTATGGCTACACCTTC.

The chain combines TRBV4-3 with TRBJ1-2; D remains unclear. CDR3 length equals 13 residues. The germline gives CDR1 LGHNA, CDR2 YSLEER. V dropped 4 bases and J dropped 8 bases, with 14 bases sitting between them. The CDR3, as DNA: TGCGCCAGCAGCCGGGAGGTTTTGGGAGGCTACACCTTC. This gives the protein CASSREVLGGYTF.